This T cell receptor (beta chain) was captured by sequencing in a study of molecular identifiers for immune sequencing clone quantification. Libraries from naive CD8 cells were generated from approximately 22,000 to 940,000 sorted cells (with 10%, 30% or 50% RNA). This clonotype has more than one count but fewer than ten. The antigen remains undetermined. Between the trimmed V and J ends, which lost 1 base and 2 bases, there was a span of 5 bases. In germline, CDR1 is SEHNR, CDR2 FQNEAQ (reference sequence). The CDR3 spans 13 residues. Notes on the study in general: Clones above 20 RNA copies contained over 98% of effector molecules but under 1% of naive ones.

TCRdb re-called the PCR reads through MiXCR, storing one row per CDR3 protein. The profile shows 62,000 or so distinct CDR3 sequences, roughly 18% of them singletons. The source of this sequence is a human donor in good health. Some libraries in this study had Jurkat cell RNA spiked in. Sequencing was done on a sample of naive CD8+ T cells from blood, with Jurkat cell RNA spiked in. Indicated subset: FACS-sorted CD8+CD4-CCR7+CD45RA+ naive T cells. The gene calls are TRBV7-9 and TRBJ2-5; D is perhaps TRBD1 (5 bases). The CDR3 loop is CASSLEGQETQYF. The CDR3 DNA sequence: TGTGCCAGCAGCTTAGAGGGGCAAGAGACCCAGTACTTC.